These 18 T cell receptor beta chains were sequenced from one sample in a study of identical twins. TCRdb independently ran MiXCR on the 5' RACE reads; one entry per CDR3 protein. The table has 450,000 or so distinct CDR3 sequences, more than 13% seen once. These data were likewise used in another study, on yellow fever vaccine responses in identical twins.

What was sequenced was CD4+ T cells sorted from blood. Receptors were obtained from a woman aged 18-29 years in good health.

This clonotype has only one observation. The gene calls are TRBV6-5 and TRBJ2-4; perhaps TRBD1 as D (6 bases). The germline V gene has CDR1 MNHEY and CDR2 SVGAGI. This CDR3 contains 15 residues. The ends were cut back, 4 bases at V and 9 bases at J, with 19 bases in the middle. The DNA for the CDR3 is TGTGCCAGCAGTTCCGACAGGTCGCTAGTCGGCATTCAGTACTTC. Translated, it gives CASSSDRSLVGIQYF.

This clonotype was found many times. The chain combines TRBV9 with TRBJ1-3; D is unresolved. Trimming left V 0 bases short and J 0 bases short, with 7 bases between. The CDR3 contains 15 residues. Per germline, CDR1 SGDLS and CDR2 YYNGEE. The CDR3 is CASSVGVNSGNTIYF. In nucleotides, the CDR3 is TGTGCCAGCAGCGTAGGCGTAAACTCTGGAAACACCATATATTTT. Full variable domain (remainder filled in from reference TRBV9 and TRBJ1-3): DSGVTQTPKHLITATGQRVTLRCSPRSGDLSVYWYQQSLDQGLQFLIQYYNGEERAKGNILERFSAQQFPDLHSELNLSSLELGDSALYFCASSVGVNSGNTIYFGEGSWLTVV.

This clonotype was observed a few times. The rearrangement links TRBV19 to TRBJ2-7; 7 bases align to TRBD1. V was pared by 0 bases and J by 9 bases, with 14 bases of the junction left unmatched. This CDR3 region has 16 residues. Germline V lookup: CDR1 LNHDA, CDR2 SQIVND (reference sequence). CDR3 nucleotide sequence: TGTGCCAGTAGTATAGATCACTCCGGGACAGTCACAGGGCAGTACTTC. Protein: CASSIDHSGTVTGQYF.

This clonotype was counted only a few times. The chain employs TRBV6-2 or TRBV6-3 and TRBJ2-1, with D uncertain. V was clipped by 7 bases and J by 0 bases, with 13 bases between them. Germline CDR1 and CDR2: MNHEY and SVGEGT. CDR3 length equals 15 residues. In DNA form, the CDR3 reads TGTGCCAGCACCGGGCACTGGAGCTCCTACAATGAGCAGTTCTTC. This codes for CASTGHWSSYNEQFF.

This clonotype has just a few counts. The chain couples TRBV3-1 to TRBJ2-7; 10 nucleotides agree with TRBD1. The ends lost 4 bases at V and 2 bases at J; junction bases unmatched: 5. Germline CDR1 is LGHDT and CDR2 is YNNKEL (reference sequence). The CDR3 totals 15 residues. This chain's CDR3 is CASSRTGQGTYEQYF. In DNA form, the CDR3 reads TGTGCCAGCAGCCGGACGGGACAGGGGACCTACGAGCAGTACTTC.

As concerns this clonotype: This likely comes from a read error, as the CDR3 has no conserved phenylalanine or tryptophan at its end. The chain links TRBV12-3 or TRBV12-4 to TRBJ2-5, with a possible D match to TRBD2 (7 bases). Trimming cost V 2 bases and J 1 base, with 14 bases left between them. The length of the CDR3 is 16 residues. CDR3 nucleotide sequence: TGTGCCAGCAGTTTATCAGGCGGGGGCGGCCAAGAGACCCAGTACTAC. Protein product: CASSLSGGGGQETQYY.

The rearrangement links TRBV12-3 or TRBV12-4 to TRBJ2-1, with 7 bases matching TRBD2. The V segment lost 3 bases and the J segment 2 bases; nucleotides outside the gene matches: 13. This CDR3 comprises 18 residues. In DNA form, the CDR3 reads TGTGCCAGCAGTTTTCGAATTGGGGCTAGCGGAACCTACAATGAGCAGTTCTTC. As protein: CASSFRIGASGTYNEQFF.

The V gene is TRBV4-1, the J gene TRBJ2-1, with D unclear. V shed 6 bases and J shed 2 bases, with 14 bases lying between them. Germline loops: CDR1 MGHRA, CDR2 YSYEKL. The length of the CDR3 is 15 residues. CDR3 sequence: CASRREIATYNEQFF. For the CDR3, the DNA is TGCGCCAGCAGGCGAGAGATAGCCACCTACAATGAGCAGTTCTTC.

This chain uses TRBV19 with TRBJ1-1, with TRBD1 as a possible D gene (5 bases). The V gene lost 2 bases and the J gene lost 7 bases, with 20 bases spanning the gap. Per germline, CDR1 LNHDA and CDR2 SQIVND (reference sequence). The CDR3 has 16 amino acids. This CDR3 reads CASSIQGQVVGHEAFF. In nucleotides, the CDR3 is TGTGCCAGTAGTATACAGGGTCAGGTCGTCGGCCATGAAGCTTTCTTT.

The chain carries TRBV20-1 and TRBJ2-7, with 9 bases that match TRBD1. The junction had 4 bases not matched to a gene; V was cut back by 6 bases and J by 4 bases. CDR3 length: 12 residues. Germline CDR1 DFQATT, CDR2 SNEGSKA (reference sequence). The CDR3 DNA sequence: TGCAGTGCCTCCGGGACAGGGTACGAGCAGTACTTC. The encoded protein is CSASGTGYEQYF.

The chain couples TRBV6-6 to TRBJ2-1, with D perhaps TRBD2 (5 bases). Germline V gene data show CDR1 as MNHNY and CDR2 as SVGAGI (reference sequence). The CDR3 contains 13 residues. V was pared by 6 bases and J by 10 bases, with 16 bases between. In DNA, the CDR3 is TGTGCCAGCAGCCTACTCGTCAGCGGCGAGCAGTTCTTC. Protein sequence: CASSLLVSGEQFF.

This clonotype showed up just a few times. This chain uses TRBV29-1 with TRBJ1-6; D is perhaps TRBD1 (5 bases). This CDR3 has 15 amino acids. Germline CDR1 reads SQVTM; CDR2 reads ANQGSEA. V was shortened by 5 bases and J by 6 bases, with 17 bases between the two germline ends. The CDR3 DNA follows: TGCAGCGTTTCCGAGGGGTCGGGGAGTAATTCACCCCTCCACTTT. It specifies CSVSEGSGSNSPLHF. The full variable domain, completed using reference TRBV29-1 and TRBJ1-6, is SAVISQKPSRDICQRGTSLTIQCQVDSQVTMMFWYRQQPGQSLTLIATANQGSEATYESGFVIDKFPISRPNLTFSTLTVSNMSPEDSSIYLCSVSEGSGSNSPLHFGNGTRLTVT.

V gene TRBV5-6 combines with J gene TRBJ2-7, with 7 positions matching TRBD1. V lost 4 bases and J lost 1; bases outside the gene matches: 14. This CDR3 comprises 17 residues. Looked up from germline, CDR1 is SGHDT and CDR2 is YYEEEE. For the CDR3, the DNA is TGTGCCAGCAGCCGGTTATTCCGGGACAGACAATCCTACGAGCAGTACTTC. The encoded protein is CASSRLFRDRQSYEQYF. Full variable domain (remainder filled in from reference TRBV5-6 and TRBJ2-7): DAGVTQSPTHLIKTRGQQVTLRCSPKSGHDTVSWYQQALGQGPQFIFQYYEEEERQRGNFPDRFSGHQFPNYSSELNVNALLLGDSALYLCASSRLFRDRQSYEQYFGPGTRLTVT.

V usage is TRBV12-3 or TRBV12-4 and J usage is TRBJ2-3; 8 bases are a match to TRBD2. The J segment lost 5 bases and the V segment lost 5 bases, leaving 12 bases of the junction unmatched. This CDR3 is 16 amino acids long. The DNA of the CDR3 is TGTGCCAGCAGTCGACGGGGGGGCGAGCATCTAGATACGCAGTATTTT. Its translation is CASSRRGGEHLDTQYF.

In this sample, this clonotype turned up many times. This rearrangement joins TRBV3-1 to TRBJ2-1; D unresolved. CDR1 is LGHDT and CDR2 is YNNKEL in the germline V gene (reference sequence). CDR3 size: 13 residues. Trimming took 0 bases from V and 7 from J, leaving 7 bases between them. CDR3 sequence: CASSQDKVNEQFF. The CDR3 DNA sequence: TGTGCCAGCAGCCAAGATAAGGTTAATGAGCAGTTCTTC.

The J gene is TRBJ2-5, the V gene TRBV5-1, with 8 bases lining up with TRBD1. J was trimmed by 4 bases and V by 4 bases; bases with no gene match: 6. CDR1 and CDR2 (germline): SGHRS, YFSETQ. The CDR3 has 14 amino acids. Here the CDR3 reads CASSTDRDGETQYF. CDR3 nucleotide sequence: TGCGCCAGCAGCACGGACAGGGATGGAGAGACCCAGTACTTC.

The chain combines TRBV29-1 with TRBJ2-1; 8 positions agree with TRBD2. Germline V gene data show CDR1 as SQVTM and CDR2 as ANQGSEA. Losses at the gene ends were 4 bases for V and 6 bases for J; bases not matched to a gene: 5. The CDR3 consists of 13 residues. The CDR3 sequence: CSVVGTRTNEQFF. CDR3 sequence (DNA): TGCAGCGTTGTGGGGACTAGAACCAATGAGCAGTTCTTC.

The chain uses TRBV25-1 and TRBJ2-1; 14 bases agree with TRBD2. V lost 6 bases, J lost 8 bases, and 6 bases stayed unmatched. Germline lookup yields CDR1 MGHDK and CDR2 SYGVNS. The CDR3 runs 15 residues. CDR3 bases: TGTGCCAGCAGGGGCGGGACTAGCGGGAGCCATGAGCAGTTCTTC. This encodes CASRGGTSGSHEQFF.